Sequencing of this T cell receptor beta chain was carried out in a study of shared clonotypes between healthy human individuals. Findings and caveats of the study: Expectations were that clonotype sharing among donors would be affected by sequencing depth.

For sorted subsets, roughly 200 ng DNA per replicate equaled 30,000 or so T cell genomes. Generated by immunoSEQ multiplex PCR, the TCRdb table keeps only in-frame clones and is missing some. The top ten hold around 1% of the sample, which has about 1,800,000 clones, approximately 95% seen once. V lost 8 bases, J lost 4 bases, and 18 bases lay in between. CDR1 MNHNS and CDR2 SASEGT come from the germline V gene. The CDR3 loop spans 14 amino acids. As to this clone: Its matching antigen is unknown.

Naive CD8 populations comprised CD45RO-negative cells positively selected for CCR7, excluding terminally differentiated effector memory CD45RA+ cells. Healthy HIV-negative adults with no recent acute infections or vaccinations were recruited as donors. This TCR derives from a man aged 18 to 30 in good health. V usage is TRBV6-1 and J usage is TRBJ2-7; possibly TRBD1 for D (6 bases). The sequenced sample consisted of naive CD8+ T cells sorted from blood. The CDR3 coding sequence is TGTGCCAGCGACATACAGGGATTTTTTTACGAGCAGTACTTC. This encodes CASDIQGFFYEQYF.